A single sample gave rise to the 2 T cell receptor beta chains below, sequenced in a study of shared clonotypes between healthy human individuals. The repertoire was sequenced with immunoSEQ multiplex PCR; TCRdb's copy has only in-frame clones and lacks some. There are 1.5 million to 2.5 million clones in the sample; about 95% occur only once, and roughly 1% lies in the top ten. CD8 cells classed as naive were CD45RO-negative and positively selected for CCR7, excluding terminally differentiated effector memory CD45RA+ cells. Sequencing was carried out using naive CD8+ T cells sorted from blood. The receptors derive from a man aged 18 to 29 in good health.

V is TRBV4-1 and J is TRBJ2-7, with 10 bases fitting TRBD2. The CDR3 is made up of 16 amino acids. Germline-derived CDR1 and CDR2 are MGHRA and YSYEKL. Unmatched junction bases numbered 8, after V lost 4 bases and J lost 2 bases. CDR3: CASSPTTGLAAYEQYF. The CDR3 nucleotides are TGCGCCAGCAGCCCTACCACCGGACTAGCGGCCTACGAGCAGTACTTC.

The chain has TRBV29-1 and TRBJ2-7, with D uncertain. Trimming cost V 3 bases and J 0 bases, with 6 bases left between them. CDR3 length: 12 residues. CDR1 and CDR2 from the germline V gene are SQVTM and ANQGSEA. Here the CDR3 DNA reads TGCAGCGTTGAGGTGAGCTCCTACGAGCAGTACTTC. Encoded protein: CSVEVSSYEQYF.